The sequence of this T cell receptor (beta chain) was determined in a study of control samples from healthy donors and cancer patients. The junction had 13 bases not matched to a gene; V was cut back by 4 bases and J by 8 bases. Germline loops: CDR1 MNHNS, CDR2 SASEGT. This CDR3 comprises 16 residues. Clones were read by immunoSEQ multiplex PCR, and TCRdb kept only the in-frame ones, dropping some. The sample carries roughly 39,000 clones, approximately 90% recorded once. The V call is TRBV6-1, the J call TRBJ2-1, with 8 bases lining up with TRBD2. This sequence was found in a woman between 50 and 59 years old in good health. Input material: blood. The CDR3 DNA reads as TGTGCCAGCAGTGCCTCCGGGGGGGCGTGGGGCGATGAGCAGTTCTTC. This sequence encodes CASSASGGAWGDEQFF.